Shown below are 5 T cell receptor beta chains from a single sample sequenced in a study of somatic mutations in cytotoxic T cells in rheumatoid arthritis. Profiling relied on immunoSEQ multiplex PCR, and the TCRdb table lists in-frame clones only, not all of them. The repertoire has about 20,000 clones, 65% to 80% of them found once; the top ten carry roughly 27%. Sequencing used CD8+ T cells sorted from blood. These receptors were obtained from an adult with rheumatoid arthritis.

The chain uses TRBV5-1 and TRBJ2-1; a weak D match, TRBD1 (6 bases). Trimming removed 0 bases from V and 5 bases from J, with 18 bases in between. Per germline, CDR1 SGHRS and CDR2 YFSETQ. The CDR3 length is 17 residues. The CDR3 region has the DNA TGCGCCAGCAGCTTGGCGGTGGACAGTCTAGAAAACAATGAGCAGTTCTTC. It specifies CASSLAVDSLENNEQFF.

This clone appeared a single time. The V call is TRBV27, the J call TRBJ2-5; D not resolved. Germline lookup yields CDR1 MNHEY and CDR2 SMNVEV (reference sequence). The CDR3 covers 15 residues. V dropped 4 bases and J dropped 1 base, with 13 bases sitting between them. The CDR3 spells CASSYTENIQETQYF. The CDR3 DNA reads TGTGCCAGCAGTTACACAGAGAATATCCAAGAGACCCAGTACTTC.

V usage is TRBV2 and J usage is TRBJ2-1; D may be TRBD1 (7 bases). This CDR3 region has 13 residues. Germline V lookup: CDR1 SNHLY, CDR2 FYNNEI. V shed 7 bases and J shed 4 bases, with 11 bases lying between them. In nucleotides, the CDR3 is TGTGCCAGCACCGCGGGACAGTACAATGAGCAGTTCTTC. Residues: CASTAGQYNEQFF.

This clone was seen just once. The rearrangement joins TRBV11-2 to TRBJ1-3; D unclear. The germline gives CDR1 SGHAT, CDR2 FQNNGV. Trimming took 4 bases from V and 16 from J, leaving 20 bases between them. This CDR3 is built from 13 residues. CDR3 nucleotide sequence: TGTGCCAGCAGCTATAATAAGGAGGTCTCACAGTATTTT. It is translated as CASSYNKEVSQYF.

The chain has TRBV27 and TRBJ1-1; D is undetermined. This CDR3 spans 13 amino acids. V shed 2 bases and J shed 0 bases, with 4 bases lying between them. CDR1 is MNHEY and CDR2 is SMNVEV in the germline V gene (reference sequence). The CDR3 sequence is CASSLAMNTEAFF. In nucleotides, the CDR3 is TGTGCCAGCAGTTTAGCAATGAACACTGAAGCTTTCTTT.